The 25 T cell receptor beta chains below all came from one sample that was sequenced in a study of follicular helper T cells after annual influenza vaccination. The time point: 2014-2015 season, pre-vaccination. This table comes from immunoSEQ multiplex PCR, and its TCRdb copy is limited to in-frame clones, with some not included. Among several thousand clones listed, 82% were seen once. The sample was CXCR5+ CD38- circulating T follicular helper cells from blood, taken on the day of influenza vaccination. Regarding subset: circulating Tfh, non-naive CD4+CXCR5+PD-1+ (ICOS+CD38+ or ICOS-CD38-). These receptors were obtained from an adult who received the influenza vaccine.

J is TRBJ2-7 and V is TRBV4-2, with 8 bases matching TRBD1. The V gene's germline CDR1 is LGHNA and CDR2 YNFKEQ. This CDR3 is 16 amino acids long. V lost 0 bases and J lost 5; bases outside the gene matches: 9. The CDR3 coding sequence is TGTGCCAGCAGCCAAGAGAGAGCAGGGGGCGCGGACGAGCAGTACTTC. The encoded protein is CASSQERAGGADEQYF.

The chain employs TRBV5-4 and TRBJ1-6; D may be TRBD1 (6 bases). The CDR3 has 17 amino acids. Germline V gene data show CDR1 as SGHNT and CDR2 as YYREEE (reference sequence). V was shortened by 2 bases and J by 9 bases, with 21 bases between the two germline ends. CDR3 region: CASSFGGSQGNSSPLHF. The DNA of the CDR3 is TGTGCCAGCAGCTTCGGCGGATCACAGGGTAATAGTTCACCCCTCCACTTT.

CDR3 sequence reads: CASSYSTTGGGAFF. CDR3 DNA sequence: TGTGCCAGCAGTTACTCCACAACCGGGGGTGGAGCTTTCTTT. The chain joins TRBV6-5 to TRBJ1-1, with D possibly matching TRBD1 (5 bases). The CDR3 totals 14 residues. CDR1 MNHEY and CDR2 SVGAGI come from the germline V gene. The V and J ends lost 0 bases and 10 bases respectively, with 15 bases between them.

The chain recombines TRBV2 with TRBJ2-1; 9 nucleotides line up with TRBD2. Germline values: CDR1 SNHLY, CDR2 FYNNEI. Trimming took 8 bases from V and 0 from J; bases not matched to a gene: 8. The CDR3 is made up of 16 amino acids. CDR3 nucleotide sequence: TGTGCCAGCCAAAATAGCGGGGGCCGCTCCTACAATGAGCAGTTCTTC. Protein: CASQNSGGRSYNEQFF.

J is TRBJ2-3 and V is TRBV6-5; D may be TRBD1 (5 bases). Germline CDR1 reads MNHEY; CDR2 reads SVGAGI. CDR3 length equals 15 residues. V was pared by 7 bases and J by 4 bases, with 18 bases between. CDR3 sequence (DNA): TGTGCCAGCACCATGGGGCAGCCTGGGGCAGATACGCAGTATTTT. Its translation: CASTMGQPGADTQYF.

In DNA, the CDR3 is TGTGCCAGCAGAGTACGACTCACTGAAGCTTTCTTT. As protein: CASRVRLTEAFF. The chain has TRBV6-5 and TRBJ1-1; D unresolved. The CDR3 spans 12 residues. V was clipped by 6 bases and J by 4 bases, with 9 bases between them. Germline V gene sequence: CDR1 MNHEY, CDR2 SVGAGI.

V gene TRBV19 combines with J gene TRBJ2-1; TRBD1 agrees at 9 bases. The junction had 6 bases not matched to a gene; V was cut back by 6 bases and J by 3 bases. The CDR3 runs to 15 residues. Per germline, CDR1 LNHDA and CDR2 SQIVND (reference sequence). The CDR3 region is CASSPQGAGYNEQFF. The CDR3 nucleotides read TGTGCCAGTAGCCCACAGGGGGCCGGCTACAATGAGCAGTTCTTC.

The chain joins TRBV27 to TRBJ2-7; possible D gene TRBD1, 6 bases. The CDR3 is 13 residues long. V was trimmed by 4 bases and J by 3 bases, leaving 10 bases between them. Germline CDR1 and CDR2: MNHEY and SMNVEV (reference sequence). CDR3: CASSSDSLYEQYF. CDR3 DNA sequence: TGTGCCAGCAGTTCGGACAGTCTCTACGAGCAGTACTTC.

This rearrangement joins TRBV10-3 to TRBJ2-7, with 10 bases identical to TRBD1. CDR1 is ENHRY, CDR2 SYGVKD, per germline. This CDR3 is 14 amino acids long. Trimming removed 6 bases from V and 3 bases from J; junction bases left unmatched: 5. In DNA, the CDR3 is TGTGCCATCAGACCCGGGACAGGGGACTACGAGCAGTACTTC. Encoded protein: CAIRPGTGDYEQYF.

DNA of the CDR3: TGCAGCGTTGGGGCAGGGGGCAGCTATGGCTACACCTTC. This codes for CSVGAGGSYGYTF. This sequence joins TRBV29-1 and TRBJ1-2; TRBD1 agrees at 8 bases. The CDR3 sequence is 13 residues long. The junction had 5 bases not matched to a gene; V was cut back by 4 bases and J by 4 bases. Germline CDR1 reads SQVTM; CDR2 reads ANQGSEA.

The rearrangement joins TRBV14 to TRBJ1-1; a possible D gene is TRBD1 (5 bases). This CDR3 is 16 amino acids long. CDR1 is SGHDN, CDR2 FVKESK, per germline. Trimming removed 4 bases from V and 0 bases from J, with 15 bases in between. The CDR3 protein is CASSRWGGQLNTEAFF. CDR3 DNA sequence: TGTGCCAGCAGCCGATGGGGCGGACAATTGAACACTGAAGCTTTCTTT.

The chain has TRBV5-5 and TRBJ1-5; D might be TRBD1 (5 bases). The CDR3 covers 13 residues. Germline loops: CDR1 SGHKS, CDR2 YYEKEE (reference sequence). Between the trimmed V and J ends, which lost 1 base and 7 bases, there was a span of 9 bases. CDR3 in amino acids: CASSLQWDQPQHF. CDR3 bases: TGTGCCAGCAGCTTGCAATGGGACCAGCCCCAGCATTTT.

The count of this clone is one. CDR3 sequence: CASSPAGSVLGYEQYF. The CDR3 DNA is TGTGCCAGCAGCCCCGCTGGGTCCGTTTTGGGCTACGAGCAGTACTTC. The gene calls are TRBV5-5 and TRBJ2-7; D is ambiguous. Trimming shortened V by 4 bases and J by 3 bases, and 20 bases separated the two germline ends. Germline V lookup: CDR1 SGHKS, CDR2 YYEKEE (reference sequence). The CDR3 totals 16 residues.

The chain carries TRBV2 and TRBJ2-7; D is uncertain. V lost 3 bases to trimming and J lost 6 bases, with 9 bases between them. CDR3 length equals 12 residues. Germline CDR1 and CDR2: SNHLY and FYNNEI. CDR3 in DNA: TGTGCCAGCAGTGATGGGTTCGGCGAGCAGTACTTC. It translates to CASSDGFGEQYF.

The chain recombines TRBV2 with TRBJ2-2; possibly TRBD1 for D (6 bases). The CDR3 totals 13 residues. V was pared by 7 bases and J by 4 bases, with 10 bases between. CDR1 is SNHLY, CDR2 FYNNEI, per germline. In nucleotides, the CDR3 is TGTGCCAGCATTCAGGGGCGCACCGGGGAGCTGTTTTTT. As protein: CASIQGRTGELFF. Full variable domain (rest looked up from reference TRBV2 and TRBJ2-2): EPEVTQTPSHQVTQMGQEVILRCVPISNHLYFYWYRQILGQKVEFLVSFYNNEISEKSEIFDDQFSVERPDGSNFTLKIRSTKLEDSAMYFCASIQGRTGELFFGEGSRLTVL.

This chain links TRBV7-7 with TRBJ2-5; D uncertain. The CDR3 is 13 amino acids. The germline V and J ends were trimmed by 5 bases and 4 bases, with 11 bases remaining between them. From germline, CDR1 is SSHAT and CDR2 FNYEAQ (reference sequence). CDR3 coding DNA: TGTGCCAGCAGCGAAACTTGGGTAGAGACCCAGTACTTC. Protein: CASSETWVETQYF.

The chain employs TRBV10-1 and TRBJ2-4; TRBD1 matches 7 bases. Trimming cost V 3 bases and J 8 bases; bases outside gene matches: 16. Germline V lookup: CDR1 WNHNN, CDR2 SYGVQD (reference sequence). This CDR3 has 17 residues. DNA of the CDR3: TGCGCCAGCAGTGAAGATTGGGTTGACAGGGAATCGGACATTCAGTACTTC. Translating gives CASSEDWVDRESDIQYF.

V gene TRBV19 combines with J gene TRBJ1-2; no clear D. Per the germline V gene, CDR1 is LNHDA and CDR2 is SQIVND (reference sequence). CDR3 length: 14 residues. V dropped 5 bases and J dropped 4 bases, with 14 bases sitting between them. The CDR3 nucleotides are TGTGCCAGTAGTGACTACGGCTCGCGCTATGGCTACACCTTC. Protein: CASSDYGSRYGYTF.

The chain is built from TRBV2 and TRBJ2-1; 11 nucleotides match TRBD2. CDR1 is SNHLY, CDR2 FYNNEI, per germline. There are 17 residues in the CDR3. The CDR3 sequence is CLNLPTSGVSSYNEQFF. The CDR3, as DNA: TGTCTCAATTTACCGACTAGCGGGGTTAGCTCCTACAATGAGCAGTTCTTC.

The rearrangement links TRBV11-1 to TRBJ2-3; 11 bases map to TRBD2. This CDR3 region has 13 residues. The germline V gene encodes CDR1 SGHAT and CDR2 FQDESV (reference sequence). Trimming cost V 6 bases and J 7 bases; bases outside gene matches: 3. The CDR3 is CASRLAGVYTQYF. CDR3 DNA: TGTGCCAGCAGACTAGCGGGAGTTTATACGCAGTATTTT.

There are a few counts of this clone. The chain employs TRBV7-7 and TRBJ2-7, with a possible D match to TRBD1 (6 bases). Looked up from germline, CDR1 is SSHAT and CDR2 is FNYEAQ (reference sequence). The CDR3 is 14 amino acids. V was shortened by 5 bases and J by 4 bases, with 15 bases between the two germline ends. The CDR3 loop reads CASSPGTSMYEQYF. In DNA form, the CDR3 reads TGTGCCAGCAGCCCCGGGACATCAATGTACGAGCAGTACTTC.

The J gene is TRBJ2-3, the V gene TRBV2; D uncertain. The CDR3 is 14 amino acids. From germline, CDR1 is SNHLY and CDR2 FYNNEI. The V end was cut by 6 bases, the J end by 6 bases, with 16 bases between. As DNA, the CDR3 is TGTGCCAGCAGCAGCGTGGTCAGGACGGATACGCAGTATTTT. This encodes CASSSVVRTDTQYF.

J is TRBJ2-2 and V is TRBV2; no clear D gene. V dropped 8 bases and J dropped 5 bases, with 12 bases sitting between them. The CDR3 runs to 13 residues. Germline assignment: CDR1 SNHLY and CDR2 FYNNEI. Here the CDR3 DNA reads TGTGCCAGCCGACAAGAGGTGACCGGGGAGCTGTTTTTT. Its protein is CASRQEVTGELFF.

This chain links TRBV28 with TRBJ2-3, with D hard to call. The V and J ends lost 4 bases and 0 bases respectively, with 8 bases between them. The CDR3 has 14 amino acids. Germline CDR1 and CDR2: MDHEN and SYDVKM. As DNA, the CDR3 is TGTGCCAGCAGTTACGAAACTAGCACAGATACGCAGTATTTT. Its protein is CASSYETSTDTQYF.

The genes are TRBV5-4 and TRBJ1-1; TRBD1 might be the D (6 bases). Germline V gene data show CDR1 as SGHNT and CDR2 as YYREEE (reference sequence). The CDR3 spans 15 residues. Trimming pared 5 bases from V and 2 bases from J, leaving 16 bases between. The CDR3 here is CASSSFDRRNTEAFF. For the CDR3, the DNA is TGTGCCAGCAGTTCCTTTGACAGGCGAAACACTGAAGCTTTCTTT.